This T cell receptor (beta chain) was observed in a study of blood T cell repertoires in COVID-19. As for the study in general: The cDNA or gDNA used as material had been derived from T cells, B-cell-depleted T cells, or PBMCs.

How the authors handled the data: Amplified reference gene primers provided the basis for estimating nucleated cell counts. Repertoires were generated with immunoSEQ multiplex PCR, while TCRdb's copy carries only in-frame clones and drops some. The V and J calls and clone size were taken over from that table, and D and trimming were inferred from the DNA. The sample lists about 62,000 clones; 76% were seen once. Germline V CDR1 and CDR2: ENHRY, SYGVKD. V shed 2 bases and J shed 8 bases, with 15 bases lying between them. This CDR3 is built from 15 residues. This clone has a single count. This clonotype was obtained from a woman between 45 and 60 years old with active or convalescent COVID-19. The J gene is TRBJ1-4, the V gene TRBV10-3, with unresolved D. The material sequenced was peripheral blood. The CDR3 sequence is CAISEARSIKEKLFF. Written as DNA, the CDR3 is TGTGCCATCAGTGAGGCTAGGTCCATTAAGGAAAAACTGTTTTTT.